The rows below give T cell receptor beta chains drawn from one sample of a study of Graves' ophthalmopathy and Graves' hyperthyroidism. Each CDR3 protein is one row after TCRdb ran MiXCR on the multiplex PCR reads. In the table there are 300,000 to 400,000 distinct CDR3 sequences, about 15% of which are singletons. Sequencing was done on a sample of peripheral blood. Receptors were obtained from an adult woman with stable Graves' hyperthyroidism. CDR3s include the opening cysteine and the closing phenylalanine or tryptophan. The order of the fields is D gene, V gene, J gene, clone size, CDR3 protein, CDR3 DNA. The D gene is left open where the match is weak. Some rows mark clone size as missing; the rest say once, few, many or name a class of expanded clone.

>-|TRBV29-1|TRBJ1-2|few
CSVAGMTYGYTF
TGCAGCGTGGCAGGGATGACCTATGGCTACACCTTC
>-|TRBV7-9|TRBJ2-5|many
CASSLRARYPQETQYF
TGTGCCAGCAGCTTGCGGGCTAGGTATCCCCAAGAGACCCAGTACTTC
>-|TRBV27|TRBJ2-2|many
CASSLFRTGELFF
TGTGCCAGCAGTTTATTTCGCACCGGGGAGCTGTTTTTT
>-|TRBV6-5|TRBJ1-1|many
CASSYSNANTEAFF
TGTGCCAGCAGTTACTCGAACGCGAACACTGAAGCTTTCTTT
>-|TRBV28|TRBJ2-5|many
CASSLWSGDGTQYF
TGTGCCAGCAGTTTATGGTCGGGCGACGGAACCCAGTACTTC
>TRBD2|TRBV13|TRBJ2-2|few
CASSTGLAAPKEINTGELFF
TGTGCCAGCAGCACAGGACTAGCGGCCCCCAAGGAGATAAACACCGGGGAGCTGTTTTTT
>-|TRBV14|TRBJ2-7|many
CASSILPGYEQYF
TGTGCCAGCAGCATCCTGCCCGGCTACGAGCAGTACTTC
>TRBD1|TRBV4-1|TRBJ2-5|many
CASSRLQGGYQETQYF
TGCGCCAGCAGCCGCCTACAGGGGGGATACCAAGAGACCCAGTACTTC
>-|TRBV30|TRBJ2-7|many
CAWRNTRGRGPYEQYF
TGTGCCTGGAGAAACACTCGGGGGAGGGGGCCCTACGAGCAGTACTTC
>-|TRBV18|TRBJ1-1|few
CASSPLETGEAFF
TGTGCCAGCTCACCACTGGAAACAGGGGAAGCTTTCTTT
>-|TRBV20-1|TRBJ1-1|few
CSARDLRAGSDTEAFF
TGCAGTGCTAGAGATCTTCGGGCAGGGTCGGACACTGAAGCTTTCTTT
>-|TRBV29-1|TRBJ1-1|many
CSVEVGRERAEAFF
TGCAGCGTTGAAGTGGGCAGGGAACGGGCTGAAGCTTTCTTT
>TRBD1|TRBV20-1|TRBJ1-5|many
CSAPGQRISNQPQHF
TGCAGTGCTCCGGGACAGAGAATAAGCAATCAGCCCCAGCATTTT
>-|TRBV20-1|TRBJ1-2|-
CSARRGIGYTF
TGCAGTGCTAGAAGGGGGATTGGCTACACCTTC
>-|TRBV6-5|TRBJ1-1|many
CASSYDRVLEAFF
TGTGCCAGCAGTTACGACAGAGTCCTTGAAGCTTTCTTT
>-|TRBV20-1|TRBJ2-4|-
CSARDPADSKNIKYF
TGCAGTGCTAGAGATCCAGCGGACTCCAAAAACATTAAGTACTTC
>TRBD2|TRBV3-1|TRBJ2-7|-
CASSQALAGFYEQYF
TGTGCCAGCAGCCAAGCGCTAGCGGGTTTCTACGAGCAGTACTTC
>TRBD1|TRBV6-1|TRBJ1-1|-
CASRPRGPRTTEAFF
TGTGCCAGCAGACCCAGGGGGCCACGTACCACTGAAGCTTTCTTT
>-|TRBV2|TRBJ1-1|-
CASTDTLNTEAFF
TGTGCCAGCACGGACACTTTGAACACTGAAGCTTTCTTT
>-|TRBV29-1|TRBJ2-5|many
CSGAFPYQETQYF
TGCAGCGGCGCATTCCCCTACCAAGAGACCCAGTACTTC
>TRBD1|TRBV6-1|TRBJ1-5|many
CASSARGPGNQPQHF
TGTGCCAGCAGCGCAAGGGGGCCGGGCAATCAGCCCCAGCATTTT
>TRBD2|TRBV18|TRBJ2-5|-
CASSLRLAGGEETQYF
TGTGCCAGCTCACTCCGACTAGCGGGAGGGGAAGAGACCCAGTACTTC
>-|TRBV28|TRBJ1-2|many
CASSFRGAVVYGYTF
TGTGCCAGCAGTTTTCGGGGGGCGGTGGTCTATGGCTACACCTTC
>-|TRBV7-6|TRBJ2-7|-
CASSLGSPGYEQYF
TGTGCCAGCAGCTTAGGATCCCCGGGCTACGAGCAGTACTTC
>-|TRBV6-5|TRBJ2-5|few
CASSYVLNQETQYF
TGTGCCAGCAGTTACGTGTTGAACCAAGAGACCCAGTACTTC
>-|TRBV7-8|TRBJ1-3|many
CASSLVVRSPGNTIYF
TGTGCCAGCAGCTTAGTGGTTAGAAGCCCTGGAAACACCATATATTTT
>-|TRBV28|TRBJ2-5|few
CASAPVGERETQYF
TGTGCCAGCGCCCCGGTGGGGGAGAGGGAGACCCAGTACTTC
>TRBD2|TRBV18|TRBJ2-2|many
CASSPPSGRNTGELFF
TGTGCCAGCTCACCACCGAGCGGGAGGAACACCGGGGAGCTGTTTTTT
>TRBD2|TRBV30|TRBJ2-7|many
CAWSPPQRGGEQYF
TGTGCCTGGAGCCCCCCCCAGCGGGGCGGCGAGCAGTACTTC
>TRBD2|TRBV4-1|TRBJ2-7|-
CASSFSGTSGRDEQYF
TGCGCCAGCAGCTTTTCCGGGACTAGCGGGAGGGACGAGCAGTACTTC
>-|TRBV7-9|TRBJ2-7|many
CASSFGPPSSYEQYF
TGTGCCAGCAGCTTCGGACCCCCGAGCTCCTACGAGCAGTACTTC
>-|TRBV11-2|TRBJ1-6|many
CTSSQQGYSSPLHF
TGTACCAGCAGCCAGCAGGGGTATAGTTCACCCCTCCACTTT
>-|TRBV20-1|TRBJ2-7|many
CSARSGTPGQQYF
TGCAGTGCTAGATCCGGGACCCCGGGACAGCAGTACTTC
>-|TRBV19|TRBJ2-2|many
CASTPRGTGELFF
TGTGCCAGTACCCCGCGGGGCACCGGGGAGCTGTTTTTT
>-|TRBV6-1|TRBJ1-1|once
CASRVRGTSNTEAFF
TGTGCCAGCAGGGTGAGAGGGACATCGAACACTGAAGCTTTCTTT
>-|TRBV12-3/TRBV12-4|TRBJ2-5|many
CASSLNSKETQYF
TGTGCCAGCAGTTTGAACAGTAAAGAGACCCAGTACTTC
>-|TRBV27|TRBJ1-2|many
CASSPGRGQILYGYTF
TGTGCCAGCAGCCCAGGGAGGGGCCAGATTCTATATGGCTACACCTTC
>TRBD2|TRBV6-1|TRBJ2-5|many
CASSEYGAGEETQYF
TGTGCCAGCAGTGAATATGGGGCGGGAGAAGAGACCCAGTACTTC
>TRBD2|TRBV5-1|TRBJ2-7|many
CASSNQGLAGGPYEQYF
TGCGCCAGCAGTAACCAGGGACTAGCGGGAGGCCCTTACGAGCAGTACTTC
>-|TRBV18|TRBJ2-5|many
CASSSDSGPQKTQYF
TGTGCCAGCTCATCCGACTCGGGACCGCAGAAAACCCAGTACTTC
>TRBD1|TRBV25-1|TRBJ1-6|many
CASTTSGTGNSPLHF
TGTGCCAGCACAACTTCCGGGACAGGCAATTCACCCCTCCACTTT
>-|TRBV27|TRBJ2-7|many
CASSTGSLRDEQYF
TGTGCCAGCTCCACAGGTTCCCTTAGGGACGAGCAGTACTTC
>-|TRBV19|TRBJ1-2|-
CASSIINGGYTF
TGTGCCAGTAGTATAATAAATGGTGGCTACACCTTC
>-|TRBV28|TRBJ1-2|-
CATNRGENGYTF
TGTGCCACCAACCGAGGGGAAAATGGCTACACCTTC
>TRBD1|TRBV7-9|TRBJ1-6|many
CASIRGGSHSPLHF
TGTGCCAGCATCAGGGGGGGATCGCATTCACCCCTCCACTTT
>-|TRBV27|TRBJ2-7|many
CASRPLGGSYEQYF
TGTGCCAGCAGACCACTAGGGGGGTCCTACGAGCAGTACTTC
>TRBD1|TRBV6-2/TRBV6-3|TRBJ2-7|many
CASSYLGQLYEQYF
TGTGCCAGCAGTTACTTGGGACAGCTATACGAGCAGTACTTC